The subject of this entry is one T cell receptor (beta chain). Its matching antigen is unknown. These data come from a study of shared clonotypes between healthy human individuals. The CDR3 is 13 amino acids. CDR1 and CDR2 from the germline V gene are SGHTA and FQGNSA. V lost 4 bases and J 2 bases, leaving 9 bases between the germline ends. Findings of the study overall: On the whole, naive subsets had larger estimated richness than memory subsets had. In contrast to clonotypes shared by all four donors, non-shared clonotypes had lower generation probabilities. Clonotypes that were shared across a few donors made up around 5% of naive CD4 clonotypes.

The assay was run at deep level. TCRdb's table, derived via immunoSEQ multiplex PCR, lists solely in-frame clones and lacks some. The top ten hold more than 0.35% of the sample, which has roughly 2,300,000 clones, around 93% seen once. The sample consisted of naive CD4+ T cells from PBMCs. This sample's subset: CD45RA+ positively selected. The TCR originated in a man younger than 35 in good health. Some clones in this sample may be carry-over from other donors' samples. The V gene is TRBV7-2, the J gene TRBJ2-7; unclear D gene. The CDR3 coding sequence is TGTGCCAGCAGCTCCCCCTTCGCCTACGAGCAGTACTTC. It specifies CASSSPFAYEQYF.